The entry below gives a single T cell receptor (beta chain) sequence along with its context. Its antigen remains unknown. This sample stems from a study of PD-1 blockade in classical Hodgkin lymphoma. Points from the study as a whole: A significant rise in TCR diversity by C4D1 was seen for CD4+ but not CD8+ cells. Baseline diversity in complete responders resembled that of newly diagnosed patients.

Germline loops: CDR1 GTSNPN, CDR2 SVGIG (reference sequence). The V end lost 1 base, the J end lost 2 bases, and 12 bases lay between the germline ends. The CDR3 sequence is 16 residues long. Clones were read by immunoSEQ multiplex PCR, and TCRdb kept only the in-frame ones, dropping some. Found here are around 100,000 clones, 75% to 90% of them singletons; the top ten hold about 6.4%. Every one of the patients relapsed after autologous stem cell transplantation (brentuximab vedotin exposure was variable). Complete response, partial response or progressive disease were the best responses. The TCR was taken from a human donor with classical Hodgkin lymphoma. The gene calls are TRBV30 and TRBJ2-6; D is uncertain. The specimen comprised peripheral blood mononuclear cells (PBMCs), sampled before the second cycle of nivolumab. The CDR3 DNA follows: TGTGCCTGGAGTGCAGAGTTGGGCCCTGGGGCCAACGTCCTGACTTTC. It yields the protein CAWSAELGPGANVLTF.